This T cell receptor beta chain was identified during a study of T-cell reconstitution after alpha-beta-depleted transplantation in children. In this sample, this clonotype turned up a few times. CDR3 length equals 13 residues. J lost 9 bases, V lost 5 bases, and 3 bases had no gene match. CDR1 is DFQATT and CDR2 is SNEGSKA in the germline V gene (reference sequence). Unique molecular identifiers were used to barcode this TCRbeta library. Via MiXCR, TCRdb re-called the PCR reads, giving one row per CDR3 protein. In the table there are about half a million distinct CDR3 sequences, around 13% of which are singletons.

This specimen was PBMCs from the stem cell graft donor, taken from the stem cell graft. The chain combines TRBV20-1 with TRBJ2-1, with TRBD2 matching over 14 bases. This receptor was obtained from a human donor who donated a stem cell graft to a child with combined immunodeficiency. CDR3 residues: CSARLAGGREQFF. The CDR3 bases are TGCAGTGCTCGACTAGCGGGAGGGCGTGAGCAGTTCTTC.